Presented here are 30 T cell receptor beta chains from one specimen sequenced in a study of CD8+CD57+ T cells in acquired aplastic anemia. Both TCR beta VDJ combination and CDR3 sequence profiling were carried out. Genomic DNA was the template for this profiling. TCRdb itself ran the reads through MiXCR, one entry per CDR3 protein. The sample lists about 190,000 distinct CDR3 sequences, over 60% occurring once. Sequencing used sorted CD4+, CD8+, or CD8+CD57+ T cells (not recorded which) from PBMCs. The origin of the receptors is a human donor with severe aplastic anemia or a healthy control (not recorded which).

The V and J genes are TRBV7-2 and TRBJ2-1; the D gene is possibly TRBD1 (5 bases). Per the germline V gene, CDR1 is SGHTA and CDR2 is FQGNSA. Trimming shortened V by 1 base and J by 2 bases, and 9 bases separated the two germline ends. The CDR3 totals 15 residues. CDR3: CASSLGQITYNEQFF. DNA for the CDR3: TGTGCCAGCAGCTTAGGACAGATAACCTACAATGAGCAGTTCTTC.

The chain recombines TRBV19 with TRBJ2-3; 7 nucleotides align to TRBD2. Germline CDR1 is LNHDA and CDR2 is SQIVND (reference sequence). The V and J ends lost 8 bases and 2 bases, in that order; junction bases with no gene match: 7. The CDR3 consists of 14 residues. CDR3 DNA sequence: TGTGCCAGTTCGGGAGGATGGGACACAGATACGCAGTATTTT. Its protein is CASSGGWDTDTQYF.

The chain joins TRBV6-5 to TRBJ2-3, with 8 positions matching TRBD2. Trimming at V came to 5 bases and at J to 9 bases, leaving 19 bases not matched to a gene. Germline V gene data show CDR1 as MNHEY and CDR2 as SVGAGI. This CDR3 contains 17 residues. The CDR3 region is CASSPRAVRGGRRTQYF. The CDR3 DNA reads TGTGCCAGCAGTCCCAGGGCGGTCCGGGGGGGACGGCGGACGCAGTATTTT.

The gene calls are TRBV20-1 and TRBJ2-7; no definite D call. Germline values: CDR1 DFQATT, CDR2 SNEGSKA (reference sequence). V lost 3 bases, J lost 3 bases, and 18 bases lay in between. The CDR3 totals 15 residues. CDR3 in DNA: TGCAGTGCTAGGCTTCTAGTGAACCTCGGCTACGAGCAGTACTTC. It specifies CSARLLVNLGYEQYF.

The chain couples TRBV12-3 or TRBV12-4 to TRBJ2-1; 8 bases are shared with TRBD1. The CDR3 sequence is 13 residues long. V shed 6 bases and J 8 bases; nucleotides not matched to a gene: 6. The CDR3 here is CASSGGQGHEQFF. The DNA for the CDR3 is TGTGCCAGCAGCGGAGGACAGGGCCATGAGCAGTTCTTC.

The CDR3 sequence: CASLDYRKNIQYF. In DNA, the CDR3 is TGTGCCAGCCTAGACTACCGCAAAAACATTCAGTACTTC. The gene calls are TRBV2 and TRBJ2-4; maybe TRBD2 (5 bases). The V and J ends lost 8 bases and 3 bases respectively, with 11 bases between them. CDR3 length equals 13 residues. The V gene's germline CDR1 is SNHLY and CDR2 FYNNEI.

A few counts support this clonotype. The chain uses TRBV10-3 and TRBJ1-2; 9 nucleotides align to TRBD1. With 4 bases clipped from V and 2 bases from J, the junction kept 2 bases outside the gene matches. The CDR3 is 14 amino acids. Germline V gene sequence: CDR1 ENHRY, CDR2 SYGVKD. Here the CDR3 reads CAISGTGANYGYTF. The DNA of the CDR3 is TGTGCCATCAGTGGGACAGGGGCCAACTATGGCTACACCTTC.

The chain recombines TRBV7-9 with TRBJ2-1; TRBD2 aligns across 14 bases. Germline V gene sequence: CDR1 SEHNR, CDR2 FQNEAQ (reference sequence). V lost 5 bases and J lost 9; bases outside the gene matches: 6. The CDR3 is 15 amino acids. Written as DNA, the CDR3 is TGTGCCAGCAGCCCAGGGACTAGCGGGGGAGTTGAGCAGTTCTTC. Amino acids: CASSPGTSGGVEQFF.

In its sample, this clonotype was seen once. The chain employs TRBV7-3 and TRBJ2-7; 9 bases are shared with TRBD2. Germline CDR1 reads SGHTA; CDR2 reads FQGTGA. Trimming took 3 bases from V and 5 from J; bases not matched to a gene: 8. CDR3 size: 15 residues. This CDR3 is CASSLRGGHMNEQYF. DNA of the CDR3: TGTGCCAGCAGCTTGCGGGGGGGCCATATGAACGAGCAGTACTTC. Full variable domain (rest looked up from reference TRBV7-3 and TRBJ2-7): GAGVSQTPSNKVTEKGKYVELRCDPISGHTALYWYRQSLGQGPEFLIYFQGTGAADDSGLPNDRFFAVRPEGSVSTLKIQRTERGDSAVYLCASSLRGGHMNEQYFGPGTRLTVT.

CDR3 in amino acids: CASSDAGGPDTQYF. CDR3 coding DNA: TGTGCCAGCAGTGACGCGGGGGGGCCAGATACGCAGTATTTT. The rearrangement uses TRBV6-4 and TRBJ2-3; 9 nucleotides match TRBD2. Germline V gives CDR1 MRHNA, CDR2 SNTAGT. This CDR3 comprises 14 residues. V lost 2 bases to trimming and J lost 4 bases; unmatched junction nucleotides: 1.

This clonotype has just a few counts. This could be a read error, since a much larger clone is one nucleotide away. V usage is TRBV5-6 and J usage is TRBJ2-7, with TRBD2 matching 9 bases. Germline CDR1 is SGHDT and CDR2 is YYEEEE. CDR3 length: 15 amino acids. The CDR3 loop is CAGSLVASGAYEQYF. The CDR3 coding sequence is TGTGCCGGCAGCTTAGTTGCTAGCGGGGCATACGAGCAGTACTTC.

V gene TRBV10-3 combines with J gene TRBJ2-6; weak D call: TRBD1 (6 bases). This CDR3 contains 19 residues. V was clipped by 3 bases and J by 2 bases, with 20 bases between them. Germline CDR1 is ENHRY and CDR2 is SYGVKD. Here the CDR3 reads CAISDQDRQSLPGANVLTF. Here the CDR3 DNA reads TGTGCCATCAGTGATCAGGACAGACAGTCTCTACCTGGGGCCAACGTCCTGACTTTC.

The chain employs TRBV25-1 and TRBJ2-1; D is ambiguous. This CDR3 has 14 residues. V lost 0 bases and J lost 7, with 10 bases in between. CDR1 is MGHDK, CDR2 SYGVNS, per germline. In DNA form, the CDR3 reads TGTGCCAGCAGTGAATACAGTAGCAGGAATGAGCAGTTCTTC. It encodes CASSEYSSRNEQFF.

The chain has TRBV7-2 and TRBJ2-7, with unresolved D. This CDR3 has 14 amino acids. Germline CDR1 and CDR2: SGHTA and FQGNSA. The V and J ends lost 1 base and 3 bases respectively, with 10 bases between them. The DNA of the CDR3 is TGTGCCAGCAGCTTAGAGGTATCGGGCTACGAGCAGTACTTC. It codes for CASSLEVSGYEQYF. Full variable domain (missing parts from reference TRBV7-2 and TRBJ2-7): GAGVSQSPSNKVTEKGKDVELRCDPISGHTALYWYRQSLGQGLEFLIYFQGNSAPDKSGLPSDRFSAERTGGSVSTLTIQRTQQEDSAVYLCASSLEVSGYEQYFGPGTRLTVT.

This clonotype has a single count. The chain couples TRBV20-1 to TRBJ2-5; 7 bases line up with TRBD2. The trim removed 6 bases at V and 1 base at J, leaving 5 bases unmatched. The CDR3 totals 13 residues. Looked up from germline, CDR1 is DFQATT and CDR2 is SNEGSKA (reference sequence). Here the CDR3 reads CSAEGLLQETQYF. Written as DNA, the CDR3 is TGCAGTGCCGAGGGACTACTCCAAGAGACCCAGTACTTC.

The chain recombines TRBV13 with TRBJ1-4, with D possibly matching TRBD1 (5 bases). CDR1 and CDR2 from the germline V gene are PRHDT and FYEKMQ (reference sequence). The CDR3 extends over 15 amino acids. V dropped 5 bases and J dropped 4 bases, with 14 bases sitting between them. This chain's CDR3 is CASSPRGDLNEKLFF. The CDR3 DNA sequence: TGTGCCAGCAGCCCCCGCGGGGACCTTAATGAAAAACTGTTTTTT.

This clonotype was counted between two and nine times. V gene TRBV15 combines with J gene TRBJ2-5; weak D call: TRBD1 (5 bases). Germline CDR1 LNHNV, CDR2 YYDKDF (reference sequence). V lost 7 bases, J lost 2 bases, and 11 bases lay in between. The CDR3 covers 13 residues. Here the CDR3 DNA reads TGTGCCACCACGAGAGACAGACAAGAGACCCAGTACTTC. This gives the protein CATTRDRQETQYF.

This clonotype has just a few counts. The chain recombines TRBV20-1 with TRBJ1-2; D is perhaps TRBD1 (5 bases). V was cut by 6 bases and J by 3 bases, with 17 bases left in between. There are 14 residues in the CDR3. Germline CDR1 DFQATT, CDR2 SNEGSKA (reference sequence). This CDR3 reads CSAPRQPGDYGYTF. CDR3 DNA: TGCAGTGCCCCTCGACAGCCGGGGGACTATGGCTACACCTTC.

In its sample, this clonotype was seen many times. The chain combines TRBV4-2 with TRBJ2-2; no clear D. V was shortened by 3 bases and J by 6 bases, with 5 bases between the two germline ends. Germline CDR1 and CDR2: LGHNA and YNFKEQ. This CDR3 spans 12 amino acids. CDR3 DNA sequence: TGTGCCAGCAGCCAGGGGTCCGGGGAGCTGTTTTTT. Translation: CASSQGSGELFF.

This chain's CDR3 is CASSLYGEQYF. The CDR3 nucleotides are TGTGCCAGCAGTTTATATGGCGAGCAGTACTTC. V gene TRBV12-3 or TRBV12-4 combines with J gene TRBJ2-7; no definite D call. The CDR3 totals 11 residues. Trimming removed 2 bases at V and 6 bases at J, with 5 bases between.

On this clonotype itself: A read error may produce the germline difference seen at one junction end. The rearrangement links TRBV5-1 to TRBJ2-1; 7 nucleotides agree with TRBD2. This CDR3 region has 15 residues. CDR1 is SGHRS and CDR2 is YFSETQ in the germline V gene. CDR3 region: CASSSGGRQGHEQFF. For the CDR3, the DNA is TGTGCCAGCAGCTCCGGGGGGAGGCAGGGCCATGAGCAGTTCTTC.

This clonotype showed up many times. The chain links TRBV9 to TRBJ2-7, with TRBD2 matching over 10 bases. The CDR3 runs 15 residues. V was clipped by 3 bases and J by 1 base; unmatched bases: 4. CDR1 and CDR2 (germline): SGDLS, YYNGEE. The CDR3 loop is CASSESGGASYEQYF. The CDR3 bases are TGTGCCAGCAGCGAAAGCGGGGGGGCGTCCTACGAGCAGTACTTC.

The sample holds many counts of this clonotype. The genes are TRBV7-9 and TRBJ2-5; 16 positions agree with TRBD2. This CDR3 contains 24 residues. Germline CDR1 SEHNR, CDR2 FQNEAQ (reference sequence). The V segment lost 5 bases and the J segment 2 bases; nucleotides outside the gene matches: 26. In DNA, the CDR3 is TGTGCCAGCAGCCCGCCATGGGGATGGCCAACGGGGACTAGCGGGGGGGCCAGTCAAGAGACCCAGTACTTC. Its translation: CASSPPWGWPTGTSGGASQETQYF.

This rearrangement joins TRBV10-2 to TRBJ1-5, with a weak D call TRBD1 (5 bases). The length of the CDR3 is 14 residues. Germline loops: CDR1 WSHSY, CDR2 SAAADI. Trimming took off 1 base at V and 4 bases at J, with 8 bases between the two ends. As DNA, the CDR3 is TGCGCCAGCAGTGAGTGGGGGAAGAATCAGCCCCAGCATTTT. This codes for CASSEWGKNQPQHF.

This clonotype came up many times. V usage is TRBV6-4 and J usage is TRBJ2-3; 8 bases are a match to TRBD1. After removal of 0 bases from V and 4 bases from J, the junction contained 0 bases not matched to a gene. CDR3 length: 14 residues. Germline V gene data show CDR1 as MRHNA and CDR2 as SNTAGT. The CDR3, as DNA: TGTGCCAGCAGTGACTCGACAGGGGCAGATACGCAGTATTTT. Its translation: CASSDSTGADTQYF.

The V and J genes are TRBV19 and TRBJ1-2; D remains ambiguous. The CDR3 is 13 residues long. Germline V gives CDR1 LNHDA, CDR2 SQIVND (reference sequence). Trimming shortened V by 3 bases and J by 0 bases, and 5 bases separated the two germline ends. This CDR3 is CASSIIPNYGYTF. The CDR3 bases are TGTGCCAGTAGTATTATCCCTAACTATGGCTACACCTTC.

The chain uses TRBV29-1 and TRBJ1-5; TRBD1 matches at 11 bases. CDR1 is SQVTM, CDR2 ANQGSEA, per germline. The CDR3 has 15 residues. V lost 6 bases, J lost 4 bases, and 8 bases stayed unmatched. The CDR3 coding sequence is TGCAGCGTGACGTTCGGGACAGGGGGGAATCAGCCCCAGCATTTT. It codes for CSVTFGTGGNQPQHF. Full variable domain (outside the CDR3, taken from reference TRBV29-1 and TRBJ1-5): SAVISQKPSRDICQRGTSLTIQCQVDSQVTMMFWYRQQPGQSLTLIATANQGSEATYESGFVIDKFPISRPNLTFSTLTVSNMSPEDSSIYLCSVTFGTGGNQPQHFGDGTRLSIL.

For the CDR3, the DNA is TGTGCCACCAGCAGAGGGATCGGGGGCTTTGGCCGGGAGCTGTTTTTT. It translates to CATSRGIGGFGRELFF. The chain combines TRBV15 with TRBJ2-2; possibly TRBD1 or TRBD2 for D (6 bases each). Germline loops: CDR1 LNHNV, CDR2 YYDKDF (reference sequence). The CDR3 has 16 residues. Trimming stripped 1 base from V and 9 bases from J, with 18 bases between. Using reference TRBV15 and TRBJ2-2 for the parts outside the CDR3, the full variable domain is DAMVIQNPRYQVTQFGKPVTLSCSQTLNHNVMYWYQQKSSQAPKLLFHYYDKDFNNEADTPDNFQSRRPNTSFCFLDIRSPGLGDTAMYLCATSRGIGGFGRELFFGEGSRLTVL.

This clonotype was detected ten times or more. The chain has TRBV11-2 and TRBJ1-5, with 7 positions matching TRBD1. CDR1 and CDR2 from the germline V gene are SGHAT and FQNNGV. The CDR3 loop spans 15 amino acids. V dropped 2 bases and J dropped 7; count of bases not matched to a gene: 8. CDR3: CASSLTPGQPQPQHF. For the CDR3, the DNA is TGTGCCAGCAGCTTAACGCCGGGACAGCCACAGCCCCAGCATTTT.

The CDR3 sequence is CASRGVLRYGYTF. CDR3 nucleotides: TGTGCCAGCAGAGGGGTCCTTCGGTATGGCTACACCTTC. The chain is built from TRBV2 and TRBJ1-2; D is perhaps TRBD1 (5 bases). V lost 6 bases, J lost 5 bases, and 13 bases lay in between. Germline-derived CDR1 and CDR2 are SNHLY and FYNNEI. The CDR3 contains 13 residues.